This paragraph covers one T cell receptor beta chain sequence. The CDR3 runs 13 residues. Germline V gene sequence: CDR1 SGHRS, CDR2 YFSETQ. J was trimmed by 6 bases and V by 0 bases; bases with no gene match: 0. This sample is drawn from a study of T cell changes during pregnancy in multiple sclerosis. Only in-frame clones appear in the TCRdb table, and some are missing; sequencing was by immunoSEQ multiplex PCR. Of some 80,000 clones listed, around 93% are singletons. This material consisted of peripheral blood, taken in the third trimester of pregnancy. The chain joins TRBV5-1 to TRBJ2-7; 10 nucleotides align to TRBD2. This TCR was recovered from a female donor with multiple sclerosis, enrolled in a pregnancy study. CDR3 sequence: CASSLERGGEQYF. CDR3 DNA: TGCGCCAGCAGCTTGGAGCGGGGGGGCGAGCAGTACTTC.